This TCR beta chain was found in a study of blood T cell repertoires in COVID-19. The CDR3 is made up of 15 amino acids. Germline lookup yields CDR1 KGHSH and CDR2 LQKENI. With 3 bases clipped from V and 5 bases from J, the junction kept 5 bases outside the gene matches. The table came from immunoSEQ multiplex PCR; TCRdb's copy has only in-frame clones and leaves some out. The data contain over 250,000 clones, approximately 85% of them singletons. This clonotype originated in a woman aged 70-85 years with acute or convalescent COVID-19. The chain links TRBV18 to TRBJ1-2; TRBD1 matches at 11 bases. Sample: peripheral blood. The CDR3 sequence is CASSPGTGGFYGYTF. In DNA, the CDR3 is TGTGCCAGCTCACCGGGGACAGGGGGATTTTATGGCTACACCTTC.